The clone carrying this TCR beta chain appeared a few times. Its target is not known. Arm-PCR with iRepertoire HTBI primers amplified the CDR3 regions for these TCR beta libraries. TCRdb redid the calling of the multiplex PCR reads with MiXCR, one entry per CDR3 protein. This table has about 610,000 distinct CDR3 sequences, about 16% appearing once. These data are taken from a study of regulatory T cells in long-lasting Graves disease. Findings of the study overall: TRBV28 was favored in persistent disease, as were TRBJ1-2 and TRBJ2-5. Clonotypes that were public and shared totalled some 2,900 in persistent patients versus 750 to 1,000 in new patients.

The CDR3 spans 13 residues. The germline CDR1 and CDR2 sequences are SGHDT and YYEEEE. The germline V and J ends were trimmed by 9 bases and 4 bases, with 16 bases remaining between them. Time point described: newly diagnosed GD, antithyroid drugs for less than 3 months. TCR sequences were obtained from RNA taken from PBMCs. The authors diagnosed Graves' disease using American Thyroid Association guidelines. This same sample was also part of a study on T cells in Graves' hyperthyroidism and ophthalmopathy.

This receptor was obtained from a young man with Graves disease. This material consisted of peripheral blood mononuclear cells (PBMCs), taken at new diagnosis, from a patient treated with antithyroid drugs. The V call is TRBV5-6, the J call TRBJ2-5; D call uncertain. The CDR3 DNA sequence: TGTGCCACCCGGCTGGGCCGAGGAGAGACCCAGTACTTC. Its translation: CATRLGRGETQYF.